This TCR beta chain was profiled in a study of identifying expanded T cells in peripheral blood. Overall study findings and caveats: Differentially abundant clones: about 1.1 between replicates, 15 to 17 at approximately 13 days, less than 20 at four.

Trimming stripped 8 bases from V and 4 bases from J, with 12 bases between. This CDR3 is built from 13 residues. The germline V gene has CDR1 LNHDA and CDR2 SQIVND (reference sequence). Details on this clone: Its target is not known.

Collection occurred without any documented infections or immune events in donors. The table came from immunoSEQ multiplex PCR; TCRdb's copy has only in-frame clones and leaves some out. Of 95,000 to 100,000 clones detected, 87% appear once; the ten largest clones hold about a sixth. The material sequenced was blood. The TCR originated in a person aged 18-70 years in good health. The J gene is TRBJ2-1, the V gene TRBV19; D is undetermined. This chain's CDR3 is CASAQAEYNEQFF. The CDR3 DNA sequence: TGTGCCAGTGCCCAGGCGGAGTACAATGAGCAGTTCTTC.